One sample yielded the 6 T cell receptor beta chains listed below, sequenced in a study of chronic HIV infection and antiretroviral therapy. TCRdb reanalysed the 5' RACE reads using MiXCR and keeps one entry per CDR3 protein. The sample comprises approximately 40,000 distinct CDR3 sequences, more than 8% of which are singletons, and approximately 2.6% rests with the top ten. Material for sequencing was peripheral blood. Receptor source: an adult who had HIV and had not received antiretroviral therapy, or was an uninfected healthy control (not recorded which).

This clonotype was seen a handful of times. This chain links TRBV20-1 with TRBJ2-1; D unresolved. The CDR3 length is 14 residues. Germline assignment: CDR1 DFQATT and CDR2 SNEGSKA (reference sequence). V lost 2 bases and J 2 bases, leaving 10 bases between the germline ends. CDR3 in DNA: TGCAGTGCTAGACCCGGGCAGACCTACAATGAGCAGTTCTTC. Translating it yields CSARPGQTYNEQFF.

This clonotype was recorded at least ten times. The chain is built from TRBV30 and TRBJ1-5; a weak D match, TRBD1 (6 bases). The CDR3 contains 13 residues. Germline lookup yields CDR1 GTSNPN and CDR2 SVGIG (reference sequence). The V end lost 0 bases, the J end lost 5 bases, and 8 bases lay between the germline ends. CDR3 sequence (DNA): TGTGCCTGGAGTGTAGGGGGACATCAGCCCCAGCATTTT. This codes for CAWSVGGHQPQHF.

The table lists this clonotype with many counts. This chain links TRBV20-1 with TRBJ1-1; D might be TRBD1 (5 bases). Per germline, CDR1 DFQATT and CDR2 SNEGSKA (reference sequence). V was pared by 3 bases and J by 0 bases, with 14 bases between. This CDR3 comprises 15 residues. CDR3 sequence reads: CSARVHGHLNTEAFF. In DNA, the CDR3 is TGCAGTGCTAGGGTGCATGGACACTTGAACACTGAAGCTTTCTTT.

This CDR3 reads CASSFDKQETQYF. The CDR3 region has the DNA TGTGCCAGCAGTTTTGACAAGCAAGAGACCCAGTACTTC. This chain uses TRBV28 with TRBJ2-5; D is ambiguous. Germline assignment: CDR1 MDHEN and CDR2 SYDVKM. Trimming took 3 bases from V and 2 from J, leaving 7 bases between them. This CDR3 region has 13 residues.

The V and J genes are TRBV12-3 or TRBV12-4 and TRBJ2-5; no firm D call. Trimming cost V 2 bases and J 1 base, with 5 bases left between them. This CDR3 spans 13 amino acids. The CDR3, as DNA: TGTGCCAGCAGTTTAAACGTCCAAGAGACCCAGTACTTC. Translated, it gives CASSLNVQETQYF.

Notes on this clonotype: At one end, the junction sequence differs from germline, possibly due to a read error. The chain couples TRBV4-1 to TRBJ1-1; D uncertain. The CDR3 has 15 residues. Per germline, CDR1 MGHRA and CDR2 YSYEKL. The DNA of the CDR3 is TGCGCCAGCAGCCAAGCTTCCGGATATAACACTGAAACTTTCTTT. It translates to CASSQASGYNTETFF.